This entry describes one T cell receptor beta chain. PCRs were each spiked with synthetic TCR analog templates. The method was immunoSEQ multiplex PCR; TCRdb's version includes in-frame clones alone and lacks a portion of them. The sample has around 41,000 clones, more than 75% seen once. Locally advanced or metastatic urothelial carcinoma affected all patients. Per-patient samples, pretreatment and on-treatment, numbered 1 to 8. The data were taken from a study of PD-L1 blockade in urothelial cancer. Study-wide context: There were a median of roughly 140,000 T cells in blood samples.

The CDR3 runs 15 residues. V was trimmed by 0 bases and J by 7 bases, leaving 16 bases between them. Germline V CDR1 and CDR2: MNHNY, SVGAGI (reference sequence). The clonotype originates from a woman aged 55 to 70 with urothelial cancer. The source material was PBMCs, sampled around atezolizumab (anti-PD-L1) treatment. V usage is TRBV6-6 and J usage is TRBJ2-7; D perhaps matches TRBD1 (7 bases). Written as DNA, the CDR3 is TGTGCCAGCAGTTACTCGAACAGGGGACTTCGGGAGCAGTACTTC. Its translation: CASSYSNRGLREQYF.